This TCR beta chain was found in a study of shared T cell receptors in the human thymus. V shed 7 bases and J shed 10 bases, with 20 bases lying between them. The CDR3 has 15 residues. Per the germline V gene, CDR1 is LNHDA and CDR2 is SQIVND (reference sequence). Libraries were prepared by immunoSEQ multiplex PCR; TCRdb keeps only in-frame clonotypes and omits some of them. Here the sample spans some 700,000 clones, 80% to 90% being singletons. These same records also appear under a second study, on human thymus T cells. Per that study: Donors consisted of healthy Finnish infants (having corrective surgery for congenital heart defects). Resections that were taken during corrective heart surgery supplied the thymus tissue. Thymic and blood repertoires seemed to show skewed V and J gene use. Related work showed strongly overlapping thymic repertoires across unrelated individuals.

Sequencing was performed on thymocytes. This chain joins TRBV19 and TRBJ1-6; TRBD1 is a possible D gene (6 bases). The clonotype originates from a girl less than two years old with a congenital heart defect. CDR3 region: CASTPFGGVGSPLHF. CDR3 nucleotide sequence: TGTGCCAGTACCCCATTTGGGGGCGTAGGATCACCCCTCCACTTT.